These 3 T cell receptor beta chains came from one sample sequenced in a study of regulatory T cells in long-lasting Graves disease. Time point: newly diagnosed GD, antithyroid drugs for less than 3 months. PBMC-extracted RNA yielded the TCR library. For TCR beta, libraries came from iRepertoire HTBI primers and Arm-PCR of CDR3 regions. One entry per CDR3 protein, called by TCRdb with MiXCR from the multiplex PCR reads. The sample yields approximately 400,000 distinct CDR3 sequences, more than 13% seen once. A further study also used this sample, focusing on T cells in Graves' hyperthyroidism and ophthalmopathy.

This sample comprised peripheral blood mononuclear cells (PBMCs), obtained at new diagnosis, from a patient treated with antithyroid drugs. These receptors originate from a woman between 25 and 40 years old with Graves disease.

This chain uses TRBV7-2 with TRBJ2-3; D not resolved. Germline CDR1 and CDR2: SGHTA and FQGNSA. CDR3 length: 15 amino acids. Trimming removed 1 base from V and 2 bases from J, with 10 bases in between. The CDR3 sequence: CASSLERIFTDTQYF. In DNA, the CDR3 is TGTGCCAGCAGCTTAGAACGAATCTTCACAGATACGCAGTATTTT.

This clonotype was counted at least ten times. This chain uses TRBV7-2 with TRBJ2-3; possibly TRBD1 for D (5 bases). The CDR3 spans 15 residues. V lost 1 base to trimming and J lost 4 bases, with 12 bases between them. Germline-derived CDR1 and CDR2 are SGHTA and FQGNSA. CDR3 amino acids: CASSLVWTHPDTQYF. The CDR3 DNA reads TGTGCCAGCAGCTTAGTTTGGACACACCCAGATACGCAGTATTTT.

The table lists this clonotype with many counts. This sequence joins TRBV29-1 and TRBJ2-7; the match to TRBD1 covers 11 bases. J lost 4 bases, V lost 5 bases, and 7 bases had no gene match. The CDR3 sequence is 14 residues long. From germline, CDR1 is SQVTM and CDR2 ANQGSEA. In DNA, the CDR3 is TGCAGCGTTTTAAAATGGGACAGGGGGTACGAGCAGTACTTC. Its protein product is CSVLKWDRGYEQYF.